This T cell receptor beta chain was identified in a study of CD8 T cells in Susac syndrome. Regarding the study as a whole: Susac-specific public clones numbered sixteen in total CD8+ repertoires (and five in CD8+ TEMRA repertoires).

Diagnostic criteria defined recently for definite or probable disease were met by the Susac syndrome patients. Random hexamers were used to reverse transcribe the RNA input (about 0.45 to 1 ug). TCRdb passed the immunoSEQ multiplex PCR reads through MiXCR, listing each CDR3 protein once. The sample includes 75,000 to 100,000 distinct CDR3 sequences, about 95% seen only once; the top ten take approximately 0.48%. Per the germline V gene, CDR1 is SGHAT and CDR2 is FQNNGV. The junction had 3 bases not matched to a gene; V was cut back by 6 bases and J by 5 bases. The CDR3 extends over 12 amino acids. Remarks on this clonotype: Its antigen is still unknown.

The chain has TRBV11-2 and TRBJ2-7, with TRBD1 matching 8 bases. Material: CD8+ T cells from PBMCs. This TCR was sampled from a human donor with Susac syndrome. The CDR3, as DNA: TGTGCCAGCAGGACAGGGGACCACGAGCAGTACTTC. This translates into CASRTGDHEQYF. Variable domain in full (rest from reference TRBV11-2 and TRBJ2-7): EAGVAQSPRYKIIEKRQSVAFWCNPISGHATLYWYQQILGQGPKLLIQFQNNGVVDDSQLPKDRFSAERLKGVDSTLKIQPAKLEDSAVYLCASRTGDHEQYFGPGTRLTVT.